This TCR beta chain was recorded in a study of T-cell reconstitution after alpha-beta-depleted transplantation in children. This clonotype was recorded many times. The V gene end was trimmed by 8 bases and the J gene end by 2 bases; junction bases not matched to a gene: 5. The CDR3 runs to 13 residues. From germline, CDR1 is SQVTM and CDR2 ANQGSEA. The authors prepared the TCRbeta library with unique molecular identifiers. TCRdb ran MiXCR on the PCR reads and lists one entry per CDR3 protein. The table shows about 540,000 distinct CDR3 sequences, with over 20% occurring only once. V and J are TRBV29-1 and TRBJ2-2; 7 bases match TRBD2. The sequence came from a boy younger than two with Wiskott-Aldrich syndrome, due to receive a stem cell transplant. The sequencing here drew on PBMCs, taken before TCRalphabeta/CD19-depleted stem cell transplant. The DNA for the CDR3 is TGCAGCTTTGCTAGCGGTAACACCGGGGAGCTGTTTTTT. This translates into CSFASGNTGELFF.